Below, 26 T cell receptor beta chains from the same sample are listed, as sequenced in a study of blood T cell repertoires in COVID-19. Clones were sequenced by immunoSEQ multiplex PCR, and TCRdb holds only the in-frame ones, with some missing. The sample contains more than 250,000 clones, roughly 86% of which appear only once. The sample was PBMCs or T cells enriched from blood (not recorded which). The source of these receptors is a woman aged 18 to 35 who had recovered from COVID-19.

V is TRBV9 and J is TRBJ1-1; no firm D call. The CDR3 totals 14 residues. CDR1 is SGDLS, CDR2 YYNGEE, per germline. Trimming pared 0 bases from V and 10 bases from J, leaving 16 bases between. CDR3 residues: CASSVGSGIGRAFF. As DNA, the CDR3 is TGTGCCAGCAGCGTAGGTTCGGGGATAGGTAGAGCTTTCTTT.

The chain recombines TRBV7-9 with TRBJ2-1, with no clear D. This CDR3 has 17 residues. V lost 1 base and J 6 bases, leaving 19 bases between the germline ends. Germline lookup yields CDR1 SEHNR and CDR2 FQNEAQ (reference sequence). The CDR3 bases are TGTGCCAGCAGCTTAGGCCCAGTTGGGCGAGCATTCAATGAGCAGTTCTTC. This codes for CASSLGPVGRAFNEQFF.

The rearrangement uses TRBV11-3 and TRBJ1-2; 9 bases align to TRBD1. This CDR3 spans 16 amino acids. Germline loops: CDR1 SGHNT, CDR2 YENEEA. Trimming at V came to 0 bases and at J to 3 bases, leaving 5 bases not matched to a gene. The CDR3 spells CASSLDPRQGDYGYTF. The CDR3 DNA reads TGTGCCAGCAGCTTAGATCCAAGACAGGGGGACTATGGCTACACCTTC.

This clone was observed once. The rearrangement links TRBV11-2 to TRBJ1-4; D is ambiguous. The CDR3 is 16 residues long. The germline V and J ends were trimmed by 5 bases and 2 bases, with 15 bases remaining between them. Germline V gene lookup returns CDR1 SGHAT and CDR2 FQNNGV. The CDR3 DNA reads TGTGCCAGCAGCCTCGGAGGGTTAGGGACTAATGAAAAACTGTTTTTT. As protein: CASSLGGLGTNEKLFF. Together with reference TRBV11-2 and TRBJ1-4, the CDR3 gives the full variable domain: EAGVAQSPRYKIIEKRQSVAFWCNPISGHATLYWYQQILGQGPKLLIQFQNNGVVDDSQLPKDRFSAERLKGVDSTLKIQPAKLEDSAVYLCASSLGGLGTNEKLFFGSGTQLSVL.

The V gene is TRBV5-1, the J gene TRBJ1-2, with D tentatively TRBD1 (5 bases). CDR3 length: 16 amino acids. Trimming removed 3 bases from V and 2 bases from J, with 17 bases in between. Looked up from germline, CDR1 is SGHRS and CDR2 is YFSETQ. The CDR3 sequence: CASSSPPGGPNYGYTF. The CDR3 DNA reads as TGCGCCAGCAGCTCCCCGCCGGGGGGTCCAAACTATGGCTACACCTTC.

The CDR3 bases are TGCGCCAGCAGCCAAGTCGTGACCGGGGAGCTGTTTTTT. The encoded protein is CASSQVVTGELFF. This rearrangement joins TRBV4-1 to TRBJ2-2; D is ambiguous. The germline V gene encodes CDR1 MGHRA and CDR2 YSYEKL. V was pared by 1 base and J by 5 bases, with 5 bases between. The CDR3 covers 13 residues.

The CDR3 here is CSASIMASLYNEQFF. DNA of the CDR3: TGCAGTGCTAGTATAATGGCCTCTTTGTACAATGAGCAGTTCTTC. The chain recombines TRBV20-1 with TRBJ2-1, with no clear D. V gave up 3 bases and J gave up 4 bases, with 16 bases separating them. The CDR3 length is 15 residues. CDR1 and CDR2 (germline): DFQATT, SNEGSKA (reference sequence).

This sequence joins TRBV7-2 and TRBJ2-2; no clear D gene. CDR1 and CDR2 (germline): SGHTA, FQGNSA. V gave up 6 bases and J gave up 1 base, with 15 bases separating them. The CDR3 spans 16 residues. CDR3 sequence reads: CASRRPGAENTGELFF. The CDR3 DNA is TGTGCCAGCAGGCGACCGGGTGCTGAGAACACCGGGGAGCTGTTTTTT.

V is TRBV5-6 and J is TRBJ1-2, with D uncertain. CDR1 is SGHDT, CDR2 YYEEEE, per germline. This CDR3 is built from 13 residues. V gave up 4 bases and J gave up 7 bases, with 14 bases separating them. CDR3 DNA: TGTGCCAGCAGCCGCAACAAAGTCAGTGGCTACACCTTC. It translates to CASSRNKVSGYTF.

The chain recombines TRBV28 with TRBJ1-5; 10 positions match TRBD1. CDR3 length: 17 residues. Trimming removed 1 base from V and 2 bases from J; junction bases left unmatched: 5. CDR1 and CDR2 (germline): MDHEN, SYDVKM. CDR3 bases: TGTGCCAGCAGTTTATTCCGGGACAGGGGCCGCAATCAGCCCCAGCATTTT. Its protein product is CASSLFRDRGRNQPQHF.

The CDR3 sequence is CASSLEWRDTEAFF. In DNA form, the CDR3 reads TGTGCCAGCAGCTTAGAGTGGAGGGACACTGAAGCTTTCTTT. The chain recombines TRBV11-2 with TRBJ1-1; D remains unclear. The CDR3 is 14 amino acids. The germline V and J ends were trimmed by 0 bases and 3 bases, with 8 bases remaining between them. Germline V CDR1 and CDR2: SGHAT, FQNNGV.

This rearrangement joins TRBV7-3 to TRBJ1-1; possible D gene TRBD1, 5 bases. V lost 0 bases and J lost 11, with 13 bases in between. This CDR3 has 13 residues. Germline CDR1 SGHTA, CDR2 FQGTGA. The DNA of the CDR3 is TGTGCCAGCAGCTTAACCGGGGGGAGGAACGCTTTCTTT. Translation gives CASSLTGGRNAFF.

This clone was counted only a few times. The chain is built from TRBV2 and TRBJ2-7, with TRBD2 identical over 14 bases. The CDR3 extends over 14 amino acids. The germline V gene encodes CDR1 SNHLY and CDR2 FYNNEI. V was pared by 5 bases and J by 6 bases, with 3 bases of the junction left unmatched. CDR3 nucleotide sequence: TGTGCCAGCAGTTACGGACTAGCGGGAGGCGAGCAGTACTTC. Amino acid sequence: CASSYGLAGGEQYF.

The chain is built from TRBV3-1 (or the pseudogene TRBV3-2) and TRBJ2-3; 8 nucleotides agree with TRBD2. The CDR3 is made up of 17 amino acids. Germline assignment: CDR1 LGHDT and CDR2 YNNKEL (reference sequence). V was pared by 4 bases and J by 1 base, with 10 bases of the junction left unmatched. This CDR3 is CASSPPPGAGGTDTQYF. CDR3 sequence (DNA): TGTGCCAGCAGCCCGCCTCCGGGAGCGGGGGGCACAGATACGCAGTATTTT.

The V and J genes are TRBV5-1 and TRBJ1-1; 7 bases line up with TRBD1. This CDR3 has 15 amino acids. Germline CDR1 is SGHRS and CDR2 is YFSETQ. J was trimmed by 0 bases and V by 3 bases; bases with no gene match: 5. The CDR3 sequence: CASSSEGTVNTEAFF. The CDR3, as DNA: TGCGCCAGCAGCTCGGAAGGGACAGTGAACACTGAAGCTTTCTTT.

The chain employs TRBV29-1 and TRBJ2-3, with D perhaps TRBD1 (8 bases). The CDR3 extends over 14 amino acids. The V gene's germline CDR1 is SQVTM and CDR2 ANQGSEA. The V end lost 7 bases, the J end lost 1 base, and 15 bases lay between the germline ends. CDR3 protein: CSAAQGGGTDTQYF. CDR3 DNA: TGCAGCGCAGCACAGGGGGGGGGCACAGATACGCAGTATTTT.

In its sample, this clone was seen once. The gene calls are TRBV6-5 and TRBJ1-1, with D perhaps matching TRBD1 (6 bases). V was pared by 5 bases and J by 3 bases, with 16 bases between. CDR3 length equals 15 residues. Per germline, CDR1 MNHEY and CDR2 SVGAGI. The CDR3 DNA sequence: TGTGCCAGCAGTATCCGGACAGTGGCGCACACTGAAGCTTTCTTT. This translates into CASSIRTVAHTEAFF.

The chain uses TRBV29-1 and TRBJ1-2, with TRBD1 matching over 7 bases. The germline V gene encodes CDR1 SQVTM and CDR2 ANQGSEA. V lost 3 bases, J lost 7 bases, and 5 bases stayed unmatched. This CDR3 has 12 amino acids. CDR3 loop: CSVDQGGGGYTF. CDR3 in DNA: TGCAGCGTTGATCAAGGGGGCGGTGGCTACACCTTC.

Concerning this clone: One junction end does not reproduce the germline sequence, and a read error may be involved. The gene calls are TRBV13 and TRBJ2-4; TRBD2 matches at 14 bases. Per the germline V gene, CDR1 is PRHDT and CDR2 is FYEKMQ (reference sequence). The CDR3 is made up of 16 amino acids. The CDR3 DNA reads TGTGCCAGCAGCCCGGGACTAGCGGGAGCACGAAAATTTATGGACTTC. Encoded protein: CASSPGLAGARKFMDF.

The chain joins TRBV5-1 to TRBJ2-1; TRBD2 matches at 7 bases. Germline CDR1 SGHRS, CDR2 YFSETQ. After removal of 0 bases from V and 2 bases from J, the junction contained 8 bases not matched to a gene. This CDR3 is built from 17 residues. The CDR3, as DNA: TGCGCCAGCAGCTTGGGTTCCGGCGGGGGTGCCTACAATGAGCAGTTCTTC. It translates to CASSLGSGGGAYNEQFF.

The chain joins TRBV6-5 to TRBJ1-2, with 7 bases identical to TRBD1. Germline-derived CDR1 and CDR2 are MNHEY and SVGAGI. V shed 2 bases and J 8 bases; nucleotides not matched to a gene: 11. The CDR3 length is 15 residues. This CDR3 reads CASSYDPEDRKGYTF. The CDR3 bases are TGTGCCAGCAGTTACGATCCGGAGGACAGGAAGGGCTACACCTTC.

DNA for the CDR3: TGTGCCAGCAGATCCGGGACAGGTTATGAAAAACTGTTTTTT. The encoded protein is CASRSGTGYEKLFF. This chain links TRBV27 with TRBJ1-4, with TRBD1 identical over 8 bases. Germline assignment: CDR1 MNHEY and CDR2 SMNVEV (reference sequence). The CDR3 length is 14 residues. Trimming at V came to 6 bases and at J to 6 bases, leaving 6 bases not matched to a gene.

The CDR3 protein is CASSPGTSGLYEQYF. In DNA, the CDR3 is TGTGCCAGCAGCCCCGGGACTAGCGGGCTCTACGAGCAGTACTTC. The chain recombines TRBV7-8 with TRBJ2-7; 12 bases agree with TRBD2. This CDR3 contains 15 residues. Trimming cost V 5 bases and J 3 bases; bases outside gene matches: 5. Per the germline V gene, CDR1 is SGHVS and CDR2 is FQNEAQ.

The chain links TRBV3-1 (or the pseudogene TRBV3-2) to TRBJ2-2; 8 nucleotides align to TRBD1. Germline assignment: CDR1 LGHDT and CDR2 YNNKEL (reference sequence). The CDR3 covers 14 residues. V lost 5 bases, J lost 7 bases, and 6 bases stayed unmatched. CDR3 bases: TGTGCCAGCAGCTCTCAGGGGGCTAGCGGGGAGCTGTTTTTT. It specifies CASSSQGASGELFF.

This chain joins TRBV6-4 and TRBJ2-7; D uncertain. In germline, CDR1 is MRHNA, CDR2 SNTAGT. V was clipped by 2 bases and J by 3 bases, with 14 bases between them. This CDR3 spans 15 amino acids. CDR3 sequence reads: CASSDPDKAYYEQYF. The CDR3 DNA sequence: TGTGCCAGCAGTGACCCAGACAAGGCGTACTACGAGCAGTACTTC.

The rearrangement joins TRBV11-3 to TRBJ2-7; 7 bases are a match to TRBD1. The CDR3 is made up of 15 amino acids. Per the germline V gene, CDR1 is SGHNT and CDR2 is YENEEA. V trimming: 5 bases; J trimming: 5 bases; junction bases outside the gene matches: 12. The CDR3 sequence: CASSRRTGQLNEQYF. In nucleotides, the CDR3 is TGTGCCAGCAGCCGGAGGACAGGACAGCTTAACGAGCAGTACTTC.